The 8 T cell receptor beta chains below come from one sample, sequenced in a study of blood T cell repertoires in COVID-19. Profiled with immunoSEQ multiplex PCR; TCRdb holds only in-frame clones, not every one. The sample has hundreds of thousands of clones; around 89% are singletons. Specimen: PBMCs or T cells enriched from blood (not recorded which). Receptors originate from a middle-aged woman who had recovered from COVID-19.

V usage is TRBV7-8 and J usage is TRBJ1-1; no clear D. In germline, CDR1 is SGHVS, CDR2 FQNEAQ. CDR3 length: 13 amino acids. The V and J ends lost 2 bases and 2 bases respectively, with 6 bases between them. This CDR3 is CASSLQTNTEAFF. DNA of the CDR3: TGTGCCAGCAGCTTACAGACAAACACTGAAGCTTTCTTT. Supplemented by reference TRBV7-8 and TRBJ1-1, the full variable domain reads GAGVSQSPRYKVAKRGQDVALRCDPISGHVSLFWYQQALGQGPEFLTYFQNEAQLDKSGLPSDRFFAERPEGSVSTLKIQRTQQEDSAVYLCASSLQTNTEAFFGQGTRLTVV.

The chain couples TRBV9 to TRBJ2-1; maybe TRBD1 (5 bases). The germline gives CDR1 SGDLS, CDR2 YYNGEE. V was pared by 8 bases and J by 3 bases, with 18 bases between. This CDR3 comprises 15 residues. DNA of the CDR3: TGTGCCAGTCAGAAAGGGGTTCTTCACTACAATGAGCAGTTCTTC. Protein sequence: CASQKGVLHYNEQFF.

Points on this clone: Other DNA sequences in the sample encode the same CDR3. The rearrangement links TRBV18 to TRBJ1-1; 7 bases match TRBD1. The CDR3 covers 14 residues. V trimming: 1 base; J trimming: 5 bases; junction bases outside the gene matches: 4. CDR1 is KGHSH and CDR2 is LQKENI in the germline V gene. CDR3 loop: CASSPRDRGTEAFF. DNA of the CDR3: TGTGCCAGCTCACCACGGGACAGAGGAACTGAAGCTTTCTTT.

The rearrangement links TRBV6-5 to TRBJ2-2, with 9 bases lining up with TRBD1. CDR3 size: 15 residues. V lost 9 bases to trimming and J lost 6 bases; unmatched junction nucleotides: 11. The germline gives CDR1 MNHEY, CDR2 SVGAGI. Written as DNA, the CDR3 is TGTGCCAGTTCGCCGGGACAGGGTATAGCCGGGGAGCTGTTTTTT. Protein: CASSPGQGIAGELFF.

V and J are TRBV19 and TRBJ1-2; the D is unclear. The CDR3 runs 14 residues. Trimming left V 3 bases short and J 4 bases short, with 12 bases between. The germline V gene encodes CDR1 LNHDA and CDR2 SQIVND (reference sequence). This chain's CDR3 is CASSIGVSSYGYTF. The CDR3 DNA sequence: TGTGCCAGTAGTATCGGGGTATCTTCCTATGGCTACACCTTC.

CDR3 DNA sequence: TGTGCCAGCGGAGGTTCTGCCGGAGTGCCCGGGGAGCTGTTTTTT. It specifies CASGGSAGVPGELFF. The chain uses TRBV11-2 and TRBJ2-2; the D gene is possibly TRBD2 (5 bases). V gave up 8 bases and J gave up 6 bases, with 19 bases separating them. Germline CDR1 reads SGHAT; CDR2 reads FQNNGV. This CDR3 is built from 15 residues. The variable domain in full, with the rest retrieved from reference TRBV11-2 and TRBJ2-2, is EAGVAQSPRYKIIEKRQSVAFWCNPISGHATLYWYQQILGQGPKLLIQFQNNGVVDDSQLPKDRFSAERLKGVDSTLKIQPAKLEDSAVYLCASGGSAGVPGELFFGEGSRLTVL.

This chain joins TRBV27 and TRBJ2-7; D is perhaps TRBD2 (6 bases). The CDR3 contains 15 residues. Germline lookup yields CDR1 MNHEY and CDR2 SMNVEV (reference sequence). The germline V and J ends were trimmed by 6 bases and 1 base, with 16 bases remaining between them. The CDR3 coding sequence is TGTGCCAGCAGCCGCGAGGTAGCGGTTTCCTACGAGCAGTACTTC. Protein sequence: CASSREVAVSYEQYF.

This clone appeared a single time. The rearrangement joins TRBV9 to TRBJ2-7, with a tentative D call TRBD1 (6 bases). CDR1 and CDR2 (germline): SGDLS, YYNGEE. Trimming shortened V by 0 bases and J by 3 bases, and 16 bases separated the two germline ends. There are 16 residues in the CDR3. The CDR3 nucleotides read TGTGCCAGCAGCGTAGCCCCCGCGACAGGAATCTACGAGCAGTACTTC. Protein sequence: CASSVAPATGIYEQYF.